A single sample is the source of the 30 T cell receptor beta chains below, sequenced in a study of control samples from healthy donors and cancer patients (dated by TCRdb to about 2020). The library came from the immunoSEQ multiplex PCR assay. This is the immuneACCESS table as TCRdb keeps it, with only in-frame sequences that have V and J called. A part of the clones is gone; compared with another copy, unresolved V genes explain less than half, and the rest is unexplained. The sample records about 220,000 clones, 85% to 95% of which are singletons. The ten largest clones capture more than 1.3% of the sample. What was sequenced was blood. The receptors originated from a man aged 50 or older in good health.

This chain joins TRBV7-2 and TRBJ2-1, with a possible D match to TRBD1 (7 bases). V was cut by 4 bases and J by 7 bases, with 20 bases left in between. The CDR3 loop spans 16 amino acids. The germline CDR1 and CDR2 sequences are SGHTA and FQGNSA. The chain's CDR3 is CASSSSQGGQWNEQFF. The CDR3 DNA is TGTGCCAGCAGCTCCTCCCAGGGGGGCCAATGGAATGAGCAGTTCTTC.

The chain employs TRBV6-5 and TRBJ2-3; the D gene is possibly TRBD2 (7 bases). CDR1 MNHEY and CDR2 SVGAGI come from the germline V gene. The ends were cut back, 2 bases at V and 10 bases at J, with 22 bases in the middle. This CDR3 has 16 amino acids. In DNA form, the CDR3 reads TGTGCCAGCAGTTACGCGGGGGCGGGGGTTTTTTCTCCGCAGTATTTT. It encodes CASSYAGAGVFSPQYF.

This chain links TRBV5-4 with TRBJ2-3; TRBD1 might be the D (6 bases). The CDR3 contains 15 residues. V shed 4 bases and J shed 0 bases, with 12 bases lying between them. The germline CDR1 and CDR2 sequences are SGHNT and YYREEE (reference sequence). For the CDR3, the DNA is TGTGCCAGCAGCCATGGGGGCACTAGCACAGATACGCAGTATTTT. Translated: CASSHGGTSTDTQYF.

This chain uses TRBV7-8 with TRBJ1-6, with D maybe TRBD1 (5 bases). The V gene lost 5 bases and the J gene lost 5 bases, with 13 bases spanning the gap. The CDR3 has 15 amino acids. Germline V lookup: CDR1 SGHVS, CDR2 FQNEAQ. For the CDR3, the DNA is TGTGCCAGCAGCCAAAGGGGACGGAATAATTCACCCCTCCACTTT. Amino acids: CASSQRGRNNSPLHF.

The rearrangement uses TRBV5-5 and TRBJ2-1, with D unresolved. Per the germline V gene, CDR1 is SGHKS and CDR2 is YYEKEE (reference sequence). V shed 2 bases and J shed 0 bases, with 12 bases lying between them. This CDR3 contains 16 residues. This CDR3 is CASSLGPSSSYNEQFF. CDR3 sequence (DNA): TGTGCCAGCAGCTTAGGGCCCTCGAGCTCCTACAATGAGCAGTTCTTC.

This chain uses TRBV6-5 with TRBJ2-1; a weak D match, TRBD1 (6 bases). Germline CDR1 MNHEY, CDR2 SVGAGI. V shed 5 bases and J shed 5 bases, with 16 bases lying between them. The CDR3 is made up of 15 amino acids. This CDR3 reads CASSRDRPLNNEQFF. The CDR3 DNA is TGTGCCAGCAGTCGAGACAGGCCCCTAAACAATGAGCAGTTCTTC.

The chain has TRBV5-4 and TRBJ2-5; 7 nucleotides line up with TRBD1. The CDR3 is made up of 15 amino acids. The ends lost 4 bases at V and 2 bases at J; junction bases unmatched: 8. Germline assignment: CDR1 SGHNT and CDR2 YYREEE (reference sequence). The CDR3, as DNA: TGTGCCAGCAGCAGTCCCCCGGGACAGCAAGAGACCCAGTACTTC. It specifies CASSSPPGQQETQYF. The variable domain in full, completed from reference TRBV5-4 and TRBJ2-5, reads ETGVTQSPTHLIKTRGQQVTLRCSSQSGHNTVSWYQQALGQGPQFIFQYYREEENGRGNFPPRFSGLQFPNYSSELNVNALELDDSALYLCASSSPPGQQETQYFGPGTRLLVL.

The chain carries TRBV28 and TRBJ1-5; 7 bases agree with TRBD1. Germline V gives CDR1 MDHEN, CDR2 SYDVKM. The trim removed 9 bases at V and 4 bases at J, leaving 12 bases unmatched. The CDR3 is 15 amino acids. CDR3 in amino acids: CASFYRGMGNQPQHF. In DNA form, the CDR3 reads TGTGCCAGTTTTTACAGGGGAATGGGGAATCAGCCCCAGCATTTT.

This chain joins TRBV10-3 and TRBJ1-1, with TRBD1 identical over 10 bases. Germline CDR1 ENHRY, CDR2 SYGVKD. This CDR3 has 16 residues. V lost 3 bases and J lost 3; bases outside the gene matches: 7. CDR3 amino acids: CAISESTGGLDTEAFF. The DNA of the CDR3 is TGTGCCATCAGTGAATCGACAGGGGGCTTGGACACTGAAGCTTTCTTT.

As DNA, the CDR3 is TGTGCCATCACACGAGAGGGAGAGGGCACTGAAGCTTTCTTT. It specifies CAITREGEGTEAFF. This chain uses TRBV10-3 with TRBJ1-1; D not resolved. Trimming shortened V by 7 bases and J by 4 bases, and 16 bases separated the two germline ends. The CDR3 is made up of 14 amino acids. Germline V CDR1 and CDR2: ENHRY, SYGVKD.

The CDR3 nucleotides are TGTGCCAGCAGCTTAATTGGGAACTCACCCCTCCACTTT. The encoded protein is CASSLIGNSPLHF. The chain has TRBV7-2 and TRBJ1-6; D unresolved. This CDR3 contains 13 residues. Germline CDR1 reads SGHTA; CDR2 reads FQGNSA. V was trimmed by 2 bases and J by 10 bases, leaving 9 bases between them.

The chain has TRBV7-9 and TRBJ1-2; tentatively, D is TRBD1 (6 bases). The CDR3 loop spans 14 amino acids. CDR1 is SEHNR, CDR2 FQNEAQ, per germline (reference sequence). Trimming pared 2 bases from V and 4 bases from J, leaving 11 bases between. The CDR3 bases are TGTGCCAGCAGCTTACCAGGGGCCTCCTATGGCTACACCTTC. Residues: CASSLPGASYGYTF.

The gene calls are TRBV5-6 and TRBJ2-3; D not resolved. This CDR3 spans 13 amino acids. Trimming left V 4 bases short and J 3 bases short, with 9 bases between. From germline, CDR1 is SGHDT and CDR2 YYEEEE. As DNA, the CDR3 is TGTGCCAGCAGCCGGGTCCCGACAGATACGCAGTATTTT. This translates into CASSRVPTDTQYF.

The chain carries TRBV28 and TRBJ1-2; the D is unclear. V was trimmed by 3 bases and J by 4 bases, leaving 9 bases between them. Germline CDR1 is MDHEN and CDR2 is SYDVKM. The CDR3 totals 13 residues. The CDR3 reads CASSFETVYGYTF. The CDR3 region has the DNA TGTGCCAGCAGTTTCGAAACGGTCTATGGCTACACCTTC.

The chain recombines TRBV28 with TRBJ1-1; the D gene is possibly TRBD1 (6 bases). Germline V gene sequence: CDR1 MDHEN, CDR2 SYDVKM. This CDR3 is 15 amino acids long. V lost 2 bases and J lost 6, with 16 bases in between. This CDR3 reads CASSLPGELGAEAFF. In nucleotides, the CDR3 is TGTGCCAGCAGTTTACCAGGGGAACTCGGAGCTGAAGCTTTCTTT.

The chain links TRBV27 to TRBJ1-1; no firm D call. In germline, CDR1 is MNHEY, CDR2 SMNVEV (reference sequence). The germline V and J ends were trimmed by 0 bases and 5 bases, with 13 bases remaining between them. The CDR3 extends over 15 amino acids. In DNA, the CDR3 is TGTGCCAGCAGTTTATCGCCAGGCATTACGACTGAAGCTTTCTTT. This gives the protein CASSLSPGITTEAFF.

This chain joins TRBV15 and TRBJ2-2; no reliable D call. The CDR3 contains 15 residues. Trimming shortened V by 4 bases and J by 0 bases, and 9 bases separated the two germline ends. The germline gives CDR1 LNHNV, CDR2 YYDKDF (reference sequence). CDR3 in amino acids: CATSNSAANTGELFF. In DNA, the CDR3 is TGTGCCACCAGCAACTCAGCCGCGAACACCGGGGAGCTGTTTTTT.

Only a few counts were recorded for this clone. The chain is built from TRBV5-6 and TRBJ1-1; 7 nucleotides agree with TRBD1. V trimming: 4 bases; J trimming: 11 bases; junction bases outside the gene matches: 11. The CDR3 spans 13 residues. Per the germline V gene, CDR1 is SGHDT and CDR2 is YYEEEE. The CDR3 DNA sequence: TGTGCCAGCAGCACATTCGGACAGGTTGAGGCTTTCTTT. As protein: CASSTFGQVEAFF.

This chain connects TRBV3-1 (or the pseudogene TRBV3-2) to TRBJ2-5, with D possibly matching TRBD1 (5 bases). CDR1 is LGHDT, CDR2 YNNKEL, per germline (reference sequence). The V end lost 1 base, the J end lost 7 bases, and 10 bases lay between the germline ends. CDR3 length: 13 residues. CDR3 in amino acids: CASSQGQKGTQYF. The CDR3 nucleotides are TGTGCCAGCAGCCAAGGACAGAAAGGGACCCAGTACTTC.

The rearrangement joins TRBV5-1 to TRBJ1-2; 9 bases agree with TRBD1. The CDR3 totals 17 residues. V lost 2 bases to trimming and J lost 0 bases; unmatched junction nucleotides: 8. The germline V gene has CDR1 SGHRS and CDR2 YFSETQ. In DNA, the CDR3 is TGCGCCAGCAGCTTACAGGGGGCGATGAACACTAACTATGGCTACACCTTC. Its protein is CASSLQGAMNTNYGYTF. The full variable domain, completed using reference TRBV5-1 and TRBJ1-2, is KAGVTQTPRYLIKTRGQQVTLSCSPISGHRSVSWYQQTPGQGLQFLFEYFSETQRNKGNFPGRFSGRQFSNSRSEMNVSTLELGDSALYLCASSLQGAMNTNYGYTFGSGTRLTVV.

As DNA, the CDR3 is TGCGCCAGCAGCTTAAAACAGGGGACCAAATACGAGCAGTACTTC. It encodes CASSLKQGTKYEQYF. The chain couples TRBV5-1 to TRBJ2-7, with 7 positions matching TRBD1. The CDR3 consists of 15 residues. V shed 2 bases, J shed 4 bases, and the junction held 9 bases outside the gene matches. The V gene's germline CDR1 is SGHRS and CDR2 YFSETQ.

J is TRBJ2-5 and V is TRBV9, with 11 bases matching TRBD2. The CDR3 consists of 14 residues. Germline V lookup: CDR1 SGDLS, CDR2 YYNGEE. V trimming: 4 bases; J trimming: 3 bases; junction bases outside the gene matches: 2. The CDR3 nucleotides read TGTGCCAGCAGCCCGGGACTAGCGGAAGAGACCCAGTACTTC. It yields the protein CASSPGLAEETQYF.

The table lists this clone with a few counts. The V and J genes are TRBV27 and TRBJ1-4; a possible D gene is TRBD1 (5 bases). The V end was cut by 6 bases, the J end by 7 bases, with 15 bases between. Germline V gene lookup returns CDR1 MNHEY and CDR2 SMNVEV (reference sequence). The CDR3 is 14 residues long. In DNA form, the CDR3 reads TGTGCCAGCAGACTGGGGGGAGGTCGTGAAAAACTGTTTTTT. Protein sequence: CASRLGGGREKLFF. The full variable domain, rest sourced from reference TRBV27 and TRBJ1-4, is EAQVTQNPRYLITVTGKKLTVTCSQNMNHEYMSWYRQDPGLGLRQIYYSMNVEVTDKGDVPEGYKVSRKEKRNFPLILESPSPNQTSLYFCASRLGGGREKLFFGSGTQLSVL.

This clone was seen a single time. The J gene is TRBJ1-2, the V gene TRBV3-1 (or the pseudogene TRBV3-2); the D is unclear. V lost 4 bases to trimming and J lost 8 bases, with 11 bases between them. Per germline, CDR1 LGHDT and CDR2 YNNKEL (reference sequence). The CDR3 covers 12 residues. In DNA, the CDR3 is TGTGCCAGCAGCCTCGACGCAAAGGGCTACACCTTC. It translates to CASSLDAKGYTF.

The chain carries TRBV5-1 and TRBJ2-1; 7 bases line up with TRBD1. The ends lost 0 bases at V and 6 bases at J; junction bases unmatched: 3. The CDR3 covers 14 residues. Per the germline V gene, CDR1 is SGHRS and CDR2 is YFSETQ. CDR3 region: CASSLGGTANEQFF. CDR3 bases: TGCGCCAGCAGCTTGGGGGGGACAGCCAATGAGCAGTTCTTC.

The V gene is TRBV11-2, the J gene TRBJ1-3; TRBD1 matches at 7 bases. There are 15 residues in the CDR3. V lost 6 bases to trimming and J lost 7 bases; unmatched junction nucleotides: 12. CDR1 is SGHAT and CDR2 is FQNNGV in the germline V gene. The CDR3, as DNA: TGTGCCAGCAGGTTACTGAAGGGCAGGGGGAACACCATATATTTT. It translates to CASRLLKGRGNTIYF.

J is TRBJ2-3 and V is TRBV7-2; TRBD2 is a possible D gene (6 bases). Germline values: CDR1 SGHTA, CDR2 FQGNSA. This CDR3 region has 15 residues. Deletions cut 6 bases from V and 0 bases from J, with 13 bases between. CDR3 nucleotides: TGTGCCAGCAGGACGGGGGACCTGAGCACAGATACGCAGTATTTT. This sequence encodes CASRTGDLSTDTQYF.

The chain uses TRBV6-1 and TRBJ2-7; D is tentatively TRBD1 or TRBD2 (6 bases each). V shed 3 bases and J shed 8 bases, with 14 bases lying between them. Germline V CDR1 and CDR2: MNHNS, SASEGT. CDR3 length equals 13 residues. CDR3 nucleotide sequence: TGTGCCAGCAGTGATTATTCCGGGGGCAAGCAGTACTTC. Its protein is CASSDYSGGKQYF.

The V gene is TRBV5-1, the J gene TRBJ2-2; no clear D gene. Trimming took 1 base from V and 2 from J, leaving 9 bases between them. The V gene's germline CDR1 is SGHRS and CDR2 YFSETQ. The CDR3 consists of 15 residues. For the CDR3, the DNA is TGCGCCAGCAGCTTGTACGGGCCCAACACCGGGGAGCTGTTTTTT. Its protein product is CASSLYGPNTGELFF.

The chain uses TRBV6-5 and TRBJ1-3, with 7 bases that match TRBD1. The V and J ends lost 6 bases and 0 bases, in that order; junction bases with no gene match: 2. The CDR3 is 14 amino acids. In germline, CDR1 is MNHEY, CDR2 SVGAGI. The DNA of the CDR3 is TGTGCCAGCAGAAGGGACAGCTCTGGAAACACCATATATTTT. Translating gives CASRRDSSGNTIYF.